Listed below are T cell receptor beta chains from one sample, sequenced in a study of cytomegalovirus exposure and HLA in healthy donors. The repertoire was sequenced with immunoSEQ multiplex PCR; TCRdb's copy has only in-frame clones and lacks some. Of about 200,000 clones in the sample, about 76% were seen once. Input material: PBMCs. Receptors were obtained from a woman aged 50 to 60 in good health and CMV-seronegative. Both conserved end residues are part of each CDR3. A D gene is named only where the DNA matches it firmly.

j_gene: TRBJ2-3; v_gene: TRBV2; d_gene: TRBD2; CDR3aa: CASSLSGGGTDTQYF
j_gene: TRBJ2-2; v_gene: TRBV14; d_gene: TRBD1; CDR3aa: CASSHRDRILFGAGGELFF
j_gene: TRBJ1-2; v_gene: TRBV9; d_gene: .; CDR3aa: CASSVTGQFGYTF
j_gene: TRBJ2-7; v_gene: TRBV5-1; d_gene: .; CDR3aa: CASSLVSGVSYEQYF
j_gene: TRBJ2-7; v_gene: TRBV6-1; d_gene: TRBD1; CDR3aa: CASTGVNHYEQYF
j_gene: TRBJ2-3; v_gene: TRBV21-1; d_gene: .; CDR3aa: CASSLTAPKITDTQYF
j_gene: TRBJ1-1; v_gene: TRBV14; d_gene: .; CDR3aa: CASSQENRAGVAFF
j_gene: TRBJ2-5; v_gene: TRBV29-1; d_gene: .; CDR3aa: CSVLPSGLQETQYF
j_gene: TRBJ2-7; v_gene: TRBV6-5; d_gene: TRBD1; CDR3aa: CASSQPDRGSHEQYF
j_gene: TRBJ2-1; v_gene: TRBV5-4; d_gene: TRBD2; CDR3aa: CASSPGSLAGGSSYNEQFF
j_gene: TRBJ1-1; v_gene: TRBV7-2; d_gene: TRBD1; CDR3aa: CASSLTGTGPSGGAFF
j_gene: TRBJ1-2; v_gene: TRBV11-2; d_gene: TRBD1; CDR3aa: CASSFRGQGSYGYTF
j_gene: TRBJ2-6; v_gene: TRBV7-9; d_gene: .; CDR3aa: CASSTQGTGANVLTF
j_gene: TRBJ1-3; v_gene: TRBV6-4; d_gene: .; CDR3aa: CASSADASSGNTIYF
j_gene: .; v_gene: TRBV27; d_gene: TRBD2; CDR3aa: CASSRTSSPYEQYF
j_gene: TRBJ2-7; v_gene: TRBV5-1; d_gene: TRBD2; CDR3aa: CASSLGGRTSGSYEQYF
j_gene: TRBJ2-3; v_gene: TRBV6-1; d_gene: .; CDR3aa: CASRARQRTDTQYF
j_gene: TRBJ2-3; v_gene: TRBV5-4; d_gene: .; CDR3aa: CASTPSGAADTQYF
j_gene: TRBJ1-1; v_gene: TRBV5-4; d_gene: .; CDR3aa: CASSLMTGPKMNTEAFF
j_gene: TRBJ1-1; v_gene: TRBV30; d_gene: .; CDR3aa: CAWGRGNTEAFF
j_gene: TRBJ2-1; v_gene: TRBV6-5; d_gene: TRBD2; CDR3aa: CASSPPTSGRGEQFF
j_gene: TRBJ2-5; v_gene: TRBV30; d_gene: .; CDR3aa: CAWSPGTETQYF
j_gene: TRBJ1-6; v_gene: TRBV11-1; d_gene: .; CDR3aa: CASSLLGQNSYNSPLHF
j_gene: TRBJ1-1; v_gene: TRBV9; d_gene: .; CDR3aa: CASSVRHRRNMNTEAFF
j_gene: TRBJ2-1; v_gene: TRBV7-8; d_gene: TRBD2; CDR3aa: CASSLSGSHNEQFF
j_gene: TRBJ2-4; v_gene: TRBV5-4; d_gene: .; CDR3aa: CASSRMTRAKNIQYF
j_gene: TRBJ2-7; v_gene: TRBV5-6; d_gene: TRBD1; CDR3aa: CASSWRTGRYEQYF
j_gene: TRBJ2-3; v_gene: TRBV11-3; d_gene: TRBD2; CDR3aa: CASSLGLAGGADTQYF
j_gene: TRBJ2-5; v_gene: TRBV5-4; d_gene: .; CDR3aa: CASSSEERETQYF
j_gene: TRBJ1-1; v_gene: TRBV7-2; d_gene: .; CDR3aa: CASTSGPRIGEAFF
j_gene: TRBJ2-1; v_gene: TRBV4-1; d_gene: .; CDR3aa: CASSPSENSYNEQFF
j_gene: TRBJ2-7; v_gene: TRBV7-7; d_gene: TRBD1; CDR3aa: CASSPTTGPYEQYF
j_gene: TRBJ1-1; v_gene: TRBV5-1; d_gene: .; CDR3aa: CASSLGALNTEAFF
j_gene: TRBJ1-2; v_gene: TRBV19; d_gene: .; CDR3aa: CASSDPRGPVRGYTF
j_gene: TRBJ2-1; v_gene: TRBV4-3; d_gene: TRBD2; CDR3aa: CASSPRDYYNEQFF
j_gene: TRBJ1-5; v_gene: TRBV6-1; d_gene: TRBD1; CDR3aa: CASSARDRTSNQPQHF
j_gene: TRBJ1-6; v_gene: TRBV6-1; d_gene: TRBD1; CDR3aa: CAGREGQYNSPLHF
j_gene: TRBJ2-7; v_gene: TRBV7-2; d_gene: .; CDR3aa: CASSLYQSLPYEQYF
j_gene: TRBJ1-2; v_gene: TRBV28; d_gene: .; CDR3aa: CASSSSGGGNVGYTF
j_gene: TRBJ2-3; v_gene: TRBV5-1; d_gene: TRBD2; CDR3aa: CASSLRTSGGSSTDTQYF
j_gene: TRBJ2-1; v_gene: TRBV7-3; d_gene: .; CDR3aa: CASSDRDSIKDEQFF
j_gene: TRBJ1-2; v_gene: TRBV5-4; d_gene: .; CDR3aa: CASSSGGDRRFGGYTF
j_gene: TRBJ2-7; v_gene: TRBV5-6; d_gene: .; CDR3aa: CASISRGLPYEQYF
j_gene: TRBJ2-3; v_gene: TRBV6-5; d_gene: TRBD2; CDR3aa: CASSYSGRGTDTQYF
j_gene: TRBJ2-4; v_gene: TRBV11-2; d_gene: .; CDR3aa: CASSPRLDIQYF
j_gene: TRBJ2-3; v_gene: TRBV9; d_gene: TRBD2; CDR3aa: CASSIPGGAGKDTQYF
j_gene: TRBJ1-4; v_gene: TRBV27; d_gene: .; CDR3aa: CASSRGSRTPEKLFF
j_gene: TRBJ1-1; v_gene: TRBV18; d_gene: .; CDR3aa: CASSPWDTPNTEAFF
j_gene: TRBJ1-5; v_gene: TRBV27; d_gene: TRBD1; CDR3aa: CASSSGGQGTQPQHF
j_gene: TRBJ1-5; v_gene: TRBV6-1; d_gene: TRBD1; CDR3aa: CASSSGTGLNQPQHF
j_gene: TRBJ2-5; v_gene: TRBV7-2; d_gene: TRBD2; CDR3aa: CASSPSRGTSGGETQYF
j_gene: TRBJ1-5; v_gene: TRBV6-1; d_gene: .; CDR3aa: CASRGQYSNQPQHF
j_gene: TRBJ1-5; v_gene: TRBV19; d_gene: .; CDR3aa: CASTGRGLGQPQHF
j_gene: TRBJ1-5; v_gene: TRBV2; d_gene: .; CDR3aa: CASSAASQGSMGNQPQHF
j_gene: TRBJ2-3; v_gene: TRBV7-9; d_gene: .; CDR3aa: CASSLASGTDTQYF
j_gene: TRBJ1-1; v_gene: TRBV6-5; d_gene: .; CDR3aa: CASSRRVGVNTEAFF
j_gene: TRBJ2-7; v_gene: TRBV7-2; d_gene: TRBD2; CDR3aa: CASSSTSGGALEQYF